A few counts support the clone carrying this T cell receptor (beta chain). V was clipped by 10 bases and J by 0 bases, with 12 bases between them. Germline V CDR1 and CDR2: MNHNS, SASEGT. This CDR3 comprises 13 residues. These data are taken from a study of glioma-infiltrating T cells after dendritic cell vaccination. The time point is: after dendritic cell vaccination, including at tumor progression/relapse. Amplification used 60 V beta primers and 13 J beta primers. Using immunoSEQ multiplex PCR, the repertoire was profiled, and TCRdb retains in-frame clones only, with some absent. Among 80,000 to 100,000 clones, 65% to 85% were seen once, and the ten largest hold 5% to 7%.

The chain couples TRBV6-1 to TRBJ1-1; D gene ambiguous. Sequenced here: blood, sampled after dendritic cell vaccination. The sequence derives from a human donor with glioblastoma. The CDR3 DNA reads TGTGCCATCAACAGCTATATGAACACTGAAGCTTTCTTT. Translation gives CAINSYMNTEAFF.